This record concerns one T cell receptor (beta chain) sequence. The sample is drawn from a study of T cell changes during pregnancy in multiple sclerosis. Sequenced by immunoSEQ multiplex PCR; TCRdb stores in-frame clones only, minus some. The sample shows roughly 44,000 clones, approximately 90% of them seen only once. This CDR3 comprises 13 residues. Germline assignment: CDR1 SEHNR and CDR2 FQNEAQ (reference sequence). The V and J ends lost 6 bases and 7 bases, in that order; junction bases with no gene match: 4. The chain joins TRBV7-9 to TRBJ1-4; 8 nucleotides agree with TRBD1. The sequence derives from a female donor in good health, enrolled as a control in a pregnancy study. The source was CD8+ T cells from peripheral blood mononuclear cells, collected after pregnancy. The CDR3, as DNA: TGTGCCAGCAGGGGGGACAGGTCTGAAAAACTGTTTTTT. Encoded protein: CASRGDRSEKLFF.